The 28 T cell receptor beta chains listed next were all sequenced from one sample in a study of radiotherapy plus CTLA-4 blockade in lung cancer. The repertoire was sequenced with immunoSEQ multiplex PCR; TCRdb's copy has only in-frame clones and lacks some. The sample yields some 70,000 clones, approximately 79% seen once. Here the sequenced sample was peripheral blood, taken from a patient treated with radiotherapy plus ipilimumab. The receptors here all came from a human donor with non-small cell lung cancer who had a complete response to radiotherapy plus ipilimumab.

The chain combines TRBV2 with TRBJ2-7; 7 bases line up with TRBD2. This CDR3 contains 14 residues. V dropped 4 bases and J dropped 7; count of bases not matched to a gene: 10. The germline V gene has CDR1 SNHLY and CDR2 FYNNEI. CDR3 nucleotide sequence: TGTGCCAGCAGTGGACTCGGGACTACGGGAGAGCAGTACTTC. Encoded protein: CASSGLGTTGEQYF.

This rearrangement joins TRBV14 to TRBJ2-4; 7 bases are a match to TRBD2. V gave up 5 bases and J gave up 7 bases; unmatched junction bases: 8. CDR3 length equals 14 residues. The germline gives CDR1 SGHDN, CDR2 FVKESK. CDR3 in DNA: TGTGCCAGCAGCAAGACTAGCCCCGGGAACATTCAGTACTTC. Amino acid sequence: CASSKTSPGNIQYF.

This chain links TRBV4-1 with TRBJ2-5, with D unresolved. The germline gives CDR1 MGHRA, CDR2 YSYEKL. The CDR3 contains 15 residues. V was clipped by 4 bases and J by 3 bases, with 15 bases between them. In DNA form, the CDR3 reads TGCGCCAGCAGCCCCCTAGGACGATCCGAAGAGACCCAGTACTTC. It specifies CASSPLGRSEETQYF.

J is TRBJ2-7 and V is TRBV5-8; D uncertain. CDR3 size: 14 residues. Trimming removed 2 bases at V and 0 bases at J, with 9 bases between. Per germline, CDR1 SGHTS and CDR2 YDEGEE. DNA of the CDR3: TGTGCCAGCAGCTTTCGGGCCCACTCCTACGAGCAGTACTTC. Encoded protein: CASSFRAHSYEQYF. Together with reference TRBV5-8 and TRBJ2-7, the CDR3 gives the full variable domain: EAGVTQSPTHLIKTRGQQATLRCSPISGHTSVYWYQQALGLGLQFLLWYDEGEERNRGNFPPRFSGRQFPNYSSELNVNALELEDSALYLCASSFRAHSYEQYFGPGTRLTVT.

The chain's CDR3 is CAWTSMGANTGELFF. CDR3 coding DNA: TGTGCCTGGACCTCCATGGGGGCGAACACCGGGGAGCTGTTTTTT. The genes are TRBV30 and TRBJ2-2; the D gene could be TRBD1 or TRBD2 (5 bases each). This CDR3 is built from 15 residues. Trimming removed 4 bases from V and 0 bases from J, with 12 bases in between. The germline V gene has CDR1 GTSNPN and CDR2 SVGIG (reference sequence). The variable domain in full, completed from reference TRBV30 and TRBJ2-2, reads SQTIHQWPATLVQPVGSPLSLECTVEGTSNPNLYWYRQAAGRGLQLLFYSVGIGQISSEVPQNLSASRPQDRQFILSSKKLLLSDSGFYLCAWTSMGANTGELFFGEGSRLTVL.

This sequence joins TRBV11-3 and TRBJ2-2; perhaps D is TRBD1 or TRBD2 (5 bases each). Trimming shortened V by 1 base and J by 2 bases, and 11 bases separated the two germline ends. The CDR3 spans 16 residues. Germline-derived CDR1 and CDR2 are SGHNT and YENEEA. The CDR3 sequence is CASSLASGANTGELFF. The CDR3 DNA follows: TGTGCCAGCAGCTTAGCGTCCGGGGCAAACACCGGGGAGCTGTTTTTT.

Concerning this clone itself: The junction shows a germline mismatch at one end, possibly a read error. This chain uses TRBV7-7 with TRBJ2-1; D is possibly TRBD1 (6 bases). The CDR3 has 15 residues. Germline lookup yields CDR1 SSHAT and CDR2 FNYEAQ (reference sequence). In DNA, the CDR3 is TGTGCTAGCAGCTCTCAGGGGTCGGGCTACAATGAGCAGTTCTTC. It yields the protein CASSSQGSGYNEQFF. The full variable domain, rest sourced from reference TRBV7-7 and TRBJ2-1, is GAGVSQSPRYKVTKRGQDVTLRCDPISSHATLYWYQQALGQGPEFLTYFNYEAQPDKSGLPSDRFSAERPEGSISTLTIQRTEQRDSAMYRCASSSQGSGYNEQFFGPGTRLTVL.

There are a few counts of this clone. The rearrangement links TRBV6-6 to TRBJ1-6; D call uncertain. This CDR3 has 14 residues. The germline V and J ends were trimmed by 7 bases and 7 bases, with 14 bases remaining between them. CDR1 and CDR2 from the germline V gene are MNHNY and SVGAGI (reference sequence). DNA for the CDR3: TGTGCCAGCAACCTGGCCGGCTTGAATTCACCCCTCCACTTT. Translating it yields CASNLAGLNSPLHF.

V is TRBV11-2 and J is TRBJ1-1, with 7 bases lining up with TRBD1. With V trimmed by 1 base and J by 0 bases, 8 bases remained unmatched. The V gene's germline CDR1 is SGHAT and CDR2 FQNNGV. The CDR3 consists of 17 residues. CDR3 amino acids: CASSLGGTALMNTEAFF. The CDR3 nucleotides read TGTGCCAGCAGCTTAGGTGGGACAGCCCTCATGAACACTGAAGCTTTCTTT.

Here the CDR3 DNA reads TGTGCCAGCAGCTCAGATCGACAGGGGTTTATGGGCAATCAGCCCCAGCATTTT. Its protein product is CASSSDRQGFMGNQPQHF. The chain links TRBV5-5 to TRBJ1-5; 8 bases match TRBD1. J was trimmed by 2 bases and V by 3 bases; bases with no gene match: 13. The germline V gene has CDR1 SGHKS and CDR2 YYEKEE (reference sequence). The CDR3 covers 18 residues.

This chain uses TRBV5-1 with TRBJ2-1; TRBD2 matches at 13 bases. Germline V CDR1 and CDR2: SGHRS, YFSETQ. CDR3 length: 15 amino acids. With 4 bases clipped from V and 10 bases from J, the junction kept 8 bases outside the gene matches. CDR3 amino acids: CASSTTSGRAGEQFF. The DNA of the CDR3 is TGCGCCAGCAGCACAACTAGCGGGAGGGCCGGAGAGCAGTTCTTC.

The chain uses TRBV5-1 and TRBJ2-1; D gene unclear. Trimming pared 4 bases from V and 0 bases from J, leaving 8 bases between. CDR1 and CDR2 (germline): SGHRS, YFSETQ. CDR3 length equals 14 residues. In DNA, the CDR3 is TGCGCCAGCAGCCTGGGGTTCTCCTACAATGAGCAGTTCTTC. Encoded protein: CASSLGFSYNEQFF.

The genes are TRBV7-2 and TRBJ2-1; weak D call: TRBD1 (6 bases). The CDR3 loop spans 15 amino acids. The germline CDR1 and CDR2 sequences are SGHTA and FQGNSA. V was shortened by 3 bases and J by 8 bases, with 17 bases between the two germline ends. This CDR3 reads CASSFDPLRGYEQFF. CDR3 coding DNA: TGTGCCAGCAGCTTTGATCCGCTCAGGGGCTATGAGCAGTTCTTC. Complete variable domain (other parts from reference TRBV7-2 and TRBJ2-1): GAGVSQSPSNKVTEKGKDVELRCDPISGHTALYWYRQSLGQGLEFLIYFQGNSAPDKSGLPSDRFSAERTGGSVSTLTIQRTQQEDSAVYLCASSFDPLRGYEQFFGPGTRLTVL.

The chain carries TRBV19 and TRBJ2-1; 8 bases line up with TRBD1. The CDR3 has 14 residues. Germline assignment: CDR1 LNHDA and CDR2 SQIVND (reference sequence). The junction had 7 bases not matched to a gene; V was cut back by 5 bases and J by 7 bases. This CDR3 is CASSLRTGINEQFF. The CDR3 nucleotides are TGTGCCAGTAGTCTTCGGACAGGGATAAATGAGCAGTTCTTC.

The genes are TRBV30 and TRBJ2-5; 12 nucleotides align to TRBD1. The end of the DNA aligns better with TRBJ2-7, so the J call may be wrong. CDR3 size: 14 residues. CDR1 is GTSNPN, CDR2 SVGIG, per germline (reference sequence). Here the CDR3 reads CACNWGQGADEQYF. CDR3 nucleotide sequence: TGTGCCTGTAACTGGGGACAGGGGGCCGACGAGCAGTACTTC.

Details on this clone: At the DNA level, this CDR3 is encoded by other sequences in the same sample as well. The chain employs TRBV5-1 and TRBJ2-3; D ambiguous. This CDR3 spans 12 amino acids. V was clipped by 0 bases and J by 5 bases, with 4 bases between them. The germline gives CDR1 SGHRS, CDR2 YFSETQ. The CDR3 loop reads CASSLAGDTQYF. CDR3 in DNA: TGCGCCAGCAGCTTGGCGGGAGATACGCAGTATTTT.

This clone was seen once. The chain links TRBV2 to TRBJ2-1; TRBD2 aligns across 8 bases. V was pared by 7 bases and J by 0 bases, with 14 bases of the junction left unmatched. This CDR3 region has 18 residues. Germline V gives CDR1 SNHLY, CDR2 FYNNEI. The CDR3 nucleotides read TGTGCCAGCACCCGAGGGCTAGCGGGTTCCAGCTCCTACAATGAGCAGTTCTTC. Residues: CASTRGLAGSSSYNEQFF.

The V and J genes are TRBV6-1 and TRBJ2-3; TRBD1 matches at 11 bases. The germline gives CDR1 MNHNS, CDR2 SASEGT. The trim removed 0 bases at V and 3 bases at J, leaving 8 bases unmatched. The CDR3 consists of 18 residues. The CDR3, as DNA: TGTGCCAGCAGTGAAGCGCTTCCGGGACAGGGGGTTACAGATACGCAGTATTTT. This encodes CASSEALPGQGVTDTQYF.

The rearrangement links TRBV7-2 to TRBJ1-5, with TRBD1 matching over 7 bases. With 4 bases clipped from V and 4 bases from J, the junction kept 10 bases outside the gene matches. The V gene's germline CDR1 is SGHTA and CDR2 FQGNSA. The CDR3 is 16 residues long. CDR3 sequence reads: CASSYQLKGANQPQHF. Written as DNA, the CDR3 is TGTGCCAGCAGCTACCAGTTGAAGGGGGCAAATCAGCCCCAGCATTTT.

This clone was counted once. V usage is TRBV7-2 and J usage is TRBJ1-1; D perhaps matches TRBD1 (6 bases). The CDR3 covers 14 residues. V dropped 5 bases and J dropped 2 bases, with 12 bases sitting between them. Germline assignment: CDR1 SGHTA and CDR2 FQGNSA. This CDR3 is CASSTQGFNTEAFF. The CDR3, as DNA: TGTGCCAGCAGCACGCAGGGGTTTAACACTGAAGCTTTCTTT.

V is TRBV6-1 and J is TRBJ1-2; 9 bases are a match to TRBD1. V lost 0 bases and J lost 4; bases outside the gene matches: 6. This CDR3 region has 16 residues. The V gene's germline CDR1 is MNHNS and CDR2 SASEGT. CDR3 region: CASSEAGQGLLYGYTF. DNA for the CDR3: TGTGCCAGCAGTGAAGCGGGACAGGGTCTCCTCTATGGCTACACCTTC.

CDR3 loop: CASSQDPGGMSNEKLFF. In DNA, the CDR3 is TGCGCCAGCAGCCAAGATCCGGGGGGCATGTCTAATGAAAAACTGTTTTTT. This chain uses TRBV4-3 with TRBJ1-4, with a possible D match to TRBD1 (6 bases). CDR1 and CDR2 (germline): LGHNA, YSLEER. V shed 0 bases and J shed 3 bases, with 14 bases lying between them. This CDR3 is 17 amino acids long.

This clone was detected a few times. The sample carries other DNA sequences with the same CDR3. The V and J genes are TRBV18 and TRBJ1-5, with D hard to call. Trimming left V 6 bases short and J 5 bases short, with 8 bases between. Germline CDR1 reads KGHSH; CDR2 reads LQKENI. This CDR3 contains 12 residues. DNA for the CDR3: TGTGCCAGCTCGCCTAGGGATCAGCCCCAGCATTTT. Translated, it gives CASSPRDQPQHF.

V gene TRBV4-2 combines with J gene TRBJ1-4; a weak D match, TRBD1 (5 bases). V lost 1 base and J lost 14, with 20 bases in between. The germline V gene has CDR1 LGHNA and CDR2 YNFKEQ. This CDR3 region has 15 residues. DNA of the CDR3: TGTGCCAGCAGCCAAGGAGGGGAGGGTTTCGGGGGGCTGTTTTTT. This gives the protein CASSQGGEGFGGLFF.

The J gene is TRBJ2-1, the V gene TRBV7-2, with TRBD2 as a possible D gene (5 bases). Germline assignment: CDR1 SGHTA and CDR2 FQGNSA. The V gene lost 2 bases and the J gene lost 7 bases, with 9 bases spanning the gap. The CDR3 loop spans 13 amino acids. The CDR3 nucleotides are TGTGCCAGCAGCTTATGGTCGGGGAATGAGCAGTTCTTC. Its protein is CASSLWSGNEQFF.

The V gene is TRBV28, the J gene TRBJ1-2; 11 bases agree with TRBD1. CDR1 MDHEN and CDR2 SYDVKM come from the germline V gene. The CDR3 has 14 residues. After removal of 6 bases from V and 11 bases from J, the junction contained 11 bases not matched to a gene. The CDR3 sequence: CASSYPGQGVGYTF. The CDR3 region has the DNA TGTGCCAGCAGCTATCCGGGACAGGGGGTGGGTTACACCTTC.

The CDR3 DNA is TGTGCCAGCAGCTTAGGGCAGGTGGTAAATCAGCCCCAGCATTTT. The encoded protein is CASSLGQVVNQPQHF. The chain carries TRBV7-2 and TRBJ1-5, with unresolved D. There are 15 residues in the CDR3. The V gene's germline CDR1 is SGHTA and CDR2 FQGNSA. V lost 1 base and J 4 bases, leaving 11 bases between the germline ends.

In nucleotides, the CDR3 is TGTGCCTGGAGTAGCGGGATCGGCACAGATACGCAGTATTTT. As protein: CAWSSGIGTDTQYF. The V gene is TRBV30, the J gene TRBJ2-3; 7 nucleotides line up with TRBD2. This CDR3 has 14 residues. V lost 2 bases and J lost 1; bases outside the gene matches: 3. Germline V gene lookup returns CDR1 GTSNPN and CDR2 SVGIG (reference sequence).